Below, 14 T cell receptor beta chains from the same sample are listed, as sequenced in a study of T-cell memory formation after mild COVID-19. TCRdb passed the 5' RACE reads through MiXCR, listing each CDR3 protein once. The sample lists about 84,000 distinct CDR3 sequences, around 13% occurring once. Sequencing was performed on PBMCs or a T cell subset sorted from them (not recorded which). The receptors here all came from an adult woman who had mild COVID-19 (a few samples of this study predate the infection). Cell type and time point are not known.

The V and J genes are TRBV7-9 and TRBJ2-2; 9 bases align to TRBD1. Germline V gene data show CDR1 as SEHNR and CDR2 as FQNEAQ (reference sequence). The V segment lost 5 bases and the J segment 1 base; nucleotides outside the gene matches: 5. This CDR3 comprises 16 residues. CDR3 DNA sequence: TGTGCCAGCAGCCCGCCGGACAGGGGGAACACCGGGGAGCTGTTTTTT. It yields the protein CASSPPDRGNTGELFF. The complete variable domain, with remaining parts taken from reference TRBV7-9 and TRBJ2-2, reads DTGVSQNPRHKITKRGQNVTFRCDPISEHNRLYWYRQTLGQGPEFLTYFQNEAQLEKSRLLSDRFSAERPKGSFSTLEIQRTEQGDSAMYLCASSPPDRGNTGELFFGEGSRLTVL.

In its sample, this clonotype was seen a few times. The conserved phenylalanine or tryptophan normally closing the CDR3 is absent here, so this likely arose from a read error. The chain couples TRBV25-1 to TRBJ2-1; TRBD1 or TRBD2 may be the D gene (5 bases each). Germline V CDR1 and CDR2: MGHDK, SYGVNS. This CDR3 comprises 14 residues. V was trimmed by 6 bases and J by 7 bases, leaving 16 bases between them. This CDR3 reads CASRGPGHGNEQFY. CDR3 DNA sequence: TGTGCCAGCAGGGGACCCGGGCACGGAAATGAGCAGTTCTAC.

The CDR3 here is CASSLTGGQPQHF. DNA for the CDR3: TGTGCCAGCAGCTTGACAGGGGGTCAGCCCCAGCATTTT. The V gene is TRBV7-9, the J gene TRBJ1-5, with 9 bases matching TRBD1. V lost 3 bases and J lost 6; bases outside the gene matches: 0. Germline loops: CDR1 SEHNR, CDR2 FQNEAQ (reference sequence). CDR3 length: 13 residues.

The chain joins TRBV5-1 to TRBJ2-3; TRBD2 aligns across 8 bases. J was trimmed by 4 bases and V by 4 bases; bases with no gene match: 5. The germline V gene has CDR1 SGHRS and CDR2 YFSETQ. CDR3 length: 14 residues. CDR3 sequence (DNA): TGCGCCAGCAGCCTGGGACTAGGTGCAGATACGCAGTATTTT. This sequence encodes CASSLGLGADTQYF.

The genes are TRBV27 and TRBJ1-3; unclear D gene. This CDR3 comprises 14 residues. V lost 8 bases to trimming and J lost 0 bases, with 11 bases between them. Looked up from germline, CDR1 is MNHEY and CDR2 is SMNVEV (reference sequence). The CDR3 protein is CASEGGLSGNTIYF. The CDR3 DNA reads as TGTGCCAGCGAGGGCGGACTCTCTGGAAACACCATATATTTT.

The chain has TRBV9 and TRBJ1-1; D ambiguous. In germline, CDR1 is SGDLS, CDR2 YYNGEE. Trimming removed 0 bases from V and 6 bases from J, with 12 bases in between. The CDR3 consists of 14 residues. CDR3 region: CASSVEASSAEAFF. The CDR3 bases are TGTGCCAGCAGCGTAGAGGCTTCGAGCGCTGAAGCTTTCTTT.

This clonotype came up a few times. The chain carries TRBV20-1 and TRBJ2-1; D is possibly TRBD2 (5 bases). The CDR3 spans 16 residues. Germline CDR1 reads DFQATT; CDR2 reads SNEGSKA (reference sequence). V was trimmed by 0 bases and J by 0 bases, leaving 12 bases between them. This CDR3 is CSARDLDSSSYNEQFF. The CDR3 DNA is TGCAGTGCTAGAGATCTGGACTCTAGCTCCTACAATGAGCAGTTCTTC.

The genes are TRBV4-1 and TRBJ2-7, with 7 nucleotides matching TRBD2. Germline V gene sequence: CDR1 MGHRA, CDR2 YSYEKL. The CDR3 contains 12 residues. V lost 4 bases and J lost 6; bases outside the gene matches: 3. The CDR3: CASSPERGEQYF. The CDR3 DNA follows: TGCGCCAGCAGCCCGGAGCGGGGCGAGCAGTACTTC.

The rearrangement uses TRBV7-9 and TRBJ2-2; 8 nucleotides line up with TRBD1. The germline V gene encodes CDR1 SEHNR and CDR2 FQNEAQ (reference sequence). The V segment lost 4 bases and the J segment 3 bases; nucleotides outside the gene matches: 7. This CDR3 has 16 residues. CDR3 in DNA: TGTGCCAGCAGCTATCCAGGGGGCGCCGACACCGGGGAGCTGTTTTTT. Amino acids: CASSYPGGADTGELFF.

There are many counts of this clonotype. The chain employs TRBV6-5 and TRBJ2-3; TRBD2 matches 8 bases. The V segment lost 0 bases and the J segment 4 bases; nucleotides outside the gene matches: 6. The CDR3 totals 16 residues. Germline V gene lookup returns CDR1 MNHEY and CDR2 SVGAGI. CDR3 sequence reads: CASSYSGAGVADTQYF. CDR3 DNA sequence: TGTGCCAGCAGTTACTCGGGAGCGGGGGTGGCAGATACGCAGTATTTT.

This clonotype was observed a handful of times. V gene TRBV6-5 combines with J gene TRBJ2-3; 7 nucleotides agree with TRBD2. Trimming removed 6 bases from V and 0 bases from J; junction bases left unmatched: 6. The CDR3 consists of 15 residues. Germline CDR1 and CDR2: MNHEY and SVGAGI. The CDR3 DNA reads TGTGCCAGCAGCACGGTAGCGGGTAGCACAGATACGCAGTATTTT. Protein product: CASSTVAGSTDTQYF.

This chain connects TRBV12-3 or TRBV12-4 to TRBJ1-2; the D is unclear. Trimming left V 3 bases short and J 2 bases short, with 10 bases between. The CDR3 runs 14 residues. The CDR3 sequence: CASSFYTDNYGYTF. In DNA form, the CDR3 reads TGTGCCAGCAGTTTTTACACGGACAACTATGGCTACACCTTC.

This clonotype was seen a handful of times. V gene TRBV12-3 or TRBV12-4 combines with J gene TRBJ1-1; D gene ambiguous. The CDR3 runs to 15 residues. Trimming pared 3 bases from V and 0 bases from J, leaving 11 bases between. CDR3 protein: CASSFRALMNTEAFF. CDR3 bases: TGTGCCAGCAGTTTTCGGGCACTCATGAACACTGAAGCTTTCTTT.

This clonotype has more than one count but fewer than ten. The CDR3 reads CASSLDTEAFF. CDR3 sequence (DNA): TGTGCCAGCAGCTTGGACACTGAAGCTTTCTTT. The chain is built from TRBV11-3 and TRBJ1-1; D remains ambiguous. V was trimmed by 3 bases and J by 3 bases, leaving 2 bases between them. Germline V gives CDR1 SGHNT, CDR2 YENEEA. The CDR3 is made up of 11 amino acids. The complete variable domain, with remaining parts taken from reference TRBV11-3 and TRBJ1-1, reads EAGVVQSPRYKIIEKKQPVAFWCNPISGHNTLYWYLQNLGQGPELLIRYENEEAVDDSQLPKDRFSAERLKGVDSTLKIQPAELGDSAVYLCASSLDTEAFFGQGTRLTVV.